These 19 T cell receptor beta chains originate from one sample sequenced in a study of OX40 agonist ivuxolimab in advanced cancers. Libraries were prepared by immunoSEQ multiplex PCR; TCRdb keeps only in-frame clonotypes and omits some of them. Among 60,000 or so clones listed, 80% to 90% were seen once. The sample was CD4+ or CD8+ T cells sorted from blood, taken in a trial of the OX40 agonist ivuxolimab. All receptors come from an adult with an advanced solid tumor such as melanoma, head and neck, liver or kidney cancer.

V gene TRBV28 combines with J gene TRBJ2-7, with 10 bases matching TRBD2. This CDR3 spans 14 amino acids. V dropped 5 bases and J dropped 7; count of bases not matched to a gene: 8. Germline V CDR1 and CDR2: MDHEN, SYDVKM. This chain's CDR3 is CASSPGLAAWEQYF. Here the CDR3 DNA reads TGTGCCAGCAGTCCCGGACTAGCGGCCTGGGAGCAGTACTTC. Full variable domain (missing parts from reference TRBV28 and TRBJ2-7): DVKVTQSSRYLVKRTGEKVFLECVQDMDHENMFWYRQDPGLGLRLIYFSYDVKMKEKGDIPEGYSVSREKKERFSLILESASTNQTSMYLCASSPGLAAWEQYFGPGTRLTVT.

The CDR3 DNA is TGTGCCAGCAGCTCAGCCGGGGCGACTGAAGCTTTCTTT. It is translated as CASSSAGATEAFF. The V and J genes are TRBV7-8 and TRBJ1-1; weak D call: TRBD1 (5 bases). The length of the CDR3 is 13 residues. V was shortened by 4 bases and J by 5 bases, with 11 bases between the two germline ends. Germline-derived CDR1 and CDR2 are SGHVS and FQNEAQ.

This clone appeared once. The chain uses TRBV27 and TRBJ1-6; the D is unclear. The CDR3 has 12 amino acids. CDR1 and CDR2 from the germline V gene are MNHEY and SMNVEV (reference sequence). With 3 bases removed from V and 9 bases from J, the gap between germline ends came to 6 bases. The CDR3 region has the DNA TGTGCCAGCAGTTTTACAACTTCACCCCTCCACTTT. This encodes CASSFTTSPLHF.

Here the CDR3 reads CASSPEGLFTYNEQFF. The CDR3 region has the DNA TGTGCCAGTAGTCCAGAGGGCCTCTTTACCTACAATGAGCAGTTCTTC. The chain uses TRBV19 and TRBJ2-1, with D possibly TRBD2 on 5 matching bases. The CDR3 consists of 16 residues. Germline V gene data show CDR1 as LNHDA and CDR2 as SQIVND (reference sequence). The V end was cut by 5 bases, the J end by 2 bases, with 16 bases between.

V gene TRBV7-2 combines with J gene TRBJ2-5; 10 positions agree with TRBD1. Matching the DNA end better, TRBJ2-7 makes the J call doubtful. Germline lookup yields CDR1 SGHTA and CDR2 FQGNSA. The CDR3 extends over 15 amino acids. Here the CDR3 DNA reads TGTGCCAGCAGCCCCTTCCCGGGACAGGGGTACGAGCAGTACTTC. Residues: CASSPFPGQGYEQYF.

The chain has TRBV30 and TRBJ2-1, with TRBD2 matching over 8 bases. Germline CDR1 is GTSNPN and CDR2 is SVGIG (reference sequence). The CDR3 length is 13 residues. V gave up 5 bases and J gave up 9 bases; unmatched junction bases: 9. CDR3 region: CAWGGSGSGEQFF. The CDR3 DNA is TGTGCCTGGGGGGGAAGCGGGAGCGGTGAGCAGTTCTTC.

This chain connects TRBV5-1 to TRBJ2-7; D is possibly TRBD1 (6 bases). The CDR3 runs to 14 residues. V was pared by 1 base and J by 0 bases, with 8 bases between. Germline CDR1 is SGHRS and CDR2 is YFSETQ. For the CDR3, the DNA is TGCGCCAGCAGCTTGAGAGGGGGCTCCTACGAGCAGTACTTC. Protein sequence: CASSLRGGSYEQYF.

This clone has more than one count but fewer than ten. The V and J genes are TRBV4-2 and TRBJ2-7; 8 nucleotides match TRBD2. Unmatched junction bases numbered 7, after V lost 1 base and J lost 2 bases. Germline V gives CDR1 LGHNA, CDR2 YNFKEQ. CDR3 length: 16 residues. CDR3 coding DNA: TGTGCCAGCAGCCAAGGCCCGGGGGGGAGAACCTACGAGCAGTACTTC. Translation: CASSQGPGGRTYEQYF.

The chain couples TRBV7-9 to TRBJ2-3; the D is unclear. This CDR3 has 14 residues. The germline gives CDR1 SEHNR, CDR2 FQNEAQ (reference sequence). V lost 3 bases, J lost 1 base, and 8 bases lay in between. The CDR3 here is CASSLTQGTDTQYF. DNA of the CDR3: TGTGCCAGCAGCTTGACGCAGGGCACAGATACGCAGTATTTT.

The chain employs TRBV7-2 and TRBJ2-7; possibly TRBD1 or TRBD2 for D (5 bases each). The CDR3 extends over 12 amino acids. Germline-derived CDR1 and CDR2 are SGHTA and FQGNSA. V was pared by 4 bases and J by 13 bases, with 17 bases between. The CDR3 here is CASSSLASGQYF. The CDR3 bases are TGTGCCAGCAGCTCTCTGGCCAGCGGACAATACTTC.

The gene calls are TRBV7-9 and TRBJ1-2, with a tentative D call TRBD1 (5 bases). Deletions cut 1 base from V and 6 bases from J, with 18 bases between. CDR1 and CDR2 from the germline V gene are SEHNR and FQNEAQ (reference sequence). The CDR3 consists of 16 residues. The CDR3 DNA sequence: TGTGCCAGCAGCTTAGATTGGCGGCAGGGAGCAAATGGCTACACCTTC. Translation gives CASSLDWRQGANGYTF.

Of note for this clone: Its ends do not fully match the called genes, so a read error is possible. The rearrangement links TRBV10-3 to TRBJ2-6; unclear D gene. Germline V gene data show CDR1 as ENHRY and CDR2 as SYGVKD. The CDR3 loop spans 14 amino acids. The CDR3 here is CAMSGFSGANVLTF. CDR3 nucleotide sequence: TGTGCCATGAGTGGATTCTCTGGGGCCAACGTCCTGACTTTC.

V gene TRBV27 combines with J gene TRBJ2-7, with D maybe TRBD2 (6 bases). The germline V and J ends were trimmed by 5 bases and 3 bases, with 11 bases remaining between them. The CDR3 sequence is 13 residues long. The germline V gene has CDR1 MNHEY and CDR2 SMNVEV (reference sequence). The DNA for the CDR3 is TGTGCCAGCAGTGGTAGCGGTATCTACGAGCAGTACTTC. Translated, it gives CASSGSGIYEQYF.

The rearrangement uses TRBV4-1 and TRBJ1-5; D may be TRBD1 (6 bases). CDR1 and CDR2 from the germline V gene are MGHRA and YSYEKL. The CDR3 length is 15 residues. V gave up 3 bases and J gave up 5 bases, with 14 bases separating them. The CDR3 is CASSQSSGEYQPQHF. The CDR3 DNA reads TGCGCCAGCAGCCAGAGTTCAGGGGAGTATCAGCCCCAGCATTTT.

The chain carries TRBV4-1 and TRBJ1-2; 7 bases are a match to TRBD1. CDR1 is MGHRA, CDR2 YSYEKL, per germline. Germline trimming cut 3 bases from V and 9 bases from J; bases unmatched to any gene: 13. The CDR3 is made up of 15 amino acids. CDR3 DNA sequence: TGCGCCAGCAGCCACCCCTTTCCGGACAGGCCAAGCTACACCTTC. Encoded protein: CASSHPFPDRPSYTF.

The CDR3 is CASSPVTHTDTQYF. CDR3 coding DNA: TGTGCCAGCTCACCGGTAACCCACACAGATACGCAGTATTTT. The rearrangement links TRBV18 to TRBJ2-3; D remains ambiguous. V lost 3 bases, J lost 2 bases, and 9 bases lay in between. The germline V gene encodes CDR1 KGHSH and CDR2 LQKENI. The CDR3 length is 14 residues.

The chain uses TRBV28 and TRBJ1-2; 8 nucleotides agree with TRBD1. The CDR3 covers 14 residues. The germline gives CDR1 MDHEN, CDR2 SYDVKM. Trimming took 3 bases from V and 5 from J; bases not matched to a gene: 5. DNA of the CDR3: TGTGCCAGCAGTTTGCACAGGGGGGGGTATGGCTACACCTTC. It translates to CASSLHRGGYGYTF.

Only one count was recorded for this clone. The chain uses TRBV11-2 and TRBJ2-7, with D uncertain. Trimming took off 1 base at V and 5 bases at J, with 6 bases between the two ends. This CDR3 region has 12 residues. Per the germline V gene, CDR1 is SGHAT and CDR2 is FQNNGV. CDR3 in DNA: TGTGCCAGCAGCTTAGGTTTAAACGAGCAGTACTTC. Translated, it gives CASSLGLNEQYF. Drawing the rest from reference TRBV11-2 and TRBJ2-7, the complete variable domain is EAGVAQSPRYKIIEKRQSVAFWCNPISGHATLYWYQQILGQGPKLLIQFQNNGVVDDSQLPKDRFSAERLKGVDSTLKIQPAKLEDSAVYLCASSLGLNEQYFGPGTRLTVT.

The chain is built from TRBV15 and TRBJ2-1; 8 bases are shared with TRBD1. Germline CDR1 LNHNV, CDR2 YYDKDF (reference sequence). This CDR3 comprises 13 residues. Trimming took 1 base from V and 8 from J; bases not matched to a gene: 1. Written as DNA, the CDR3 is TGTGCCACCAGCAGAGCAGGGGGCCATGAGCAGTTCTTC. It encodes CATSRAGGHEQFF.